A single T cell receptor beta chain is shown here with its context. Antigen: not known. The data are from a study of cytomegalovirus exposure and HLA in healthy donors. CDR3 length equals 16 residues. The germline V gene has CDR1 SGHRS and CDR2 YFSETQ. V shed 5 bases and J 7 bases; nucleotides not matched to a gene: 10. Study-wide points: Earlier analysis yielded a pattern in which most TCR beta V segments were productive about 90% or about 30% of the time.

A multiplex PCR was run with 60 Vbeta primers and 13 Jbeta primers. Only in-frame clones appear in the TCRdb table, and some are missing; sequencing was by immunoSEQ multiplex PCR. The sample shows 130,000 to 150,000 clones, 65% to 75% of them seen only once. Specimen: PBMCs. The V call is TRBV5-1, the J call TRBJ1-4; the match to TRBD1 covers 11 bases. The receptor's source is a man aged 55 to 70 in good health and CMV-seronegative. The CDR3 sequence is CASSRSGQGAIEKLFF. The CDR3 DNA follows: TGCGCCAGCAGTCGTTCAGGACAGGGGGCGATTGAAAAACTGTTTTTT.